This TCR beta chain was found in a study of cytomegalovirus exposure and HLA in healthy donors. The study ran its PCR with 60 Vbeta and 13 Jbeta primers. Sequencing used immunoSEQ multiplex PCR; TCRdb keeps in-frame clones, though not all of them. The repertoire holds about 150,000 clones, with 65% to 80% as singletons. The CDR3 totals 14 residues. V lost 4 bases to trimming and J lost 2 bases; unmatched junction nucleotides: 6. Germline V gene sequence: CDR1 SGHDT, CDR2 YYEEEE. This clonotype originated in a male donor in good health and CMV-seronegative. The source material was PBMCs. J is TRBJ2-7 and V is TRBV5-6; 7 bases fit TRBD1. The CDR3 reads CASSTRDRAYEQYF. CDR3 DNA: TGTGCCAGCAGCACTAGGGACAGAGCCTACGAGCAGTACTTC.